Listed below are T cell receptor beta chains from one sample, sequenced in a study of blood T cell repertoires in COVID-19. The assay was immunoSEQ multiplex PCR, and TCRdb's table has in-frame clones only and misses some. The table lists about 130,000 clones, about nine tenths of them singletons, with approximately 5% in the top ten. The sample taken for sequencing was peripheral blood. The receptors were gathered from a man between 60 and 75 years old with COVID-19, enrolled during active disease. Both conserved end residues are part of each CDR3. Each record gives: V gene, J gene, D gene, clone size, CDR3 protein, CDR3 DNA. The D gene is left open where the match is weak. The size entry is marked missing in some rows and otherwise reads once, few, many or a size class.

v_call: TRBV6-5; j_call: TRBJ2-7; d_call: .; clone_size: .; cdr3_aa: CATRANRDISYEQYF; cdr3_nt: TGTGCCACCAGGGCAAACCGGGACATCTCCTACGAGCAGTACTTC
v_call: TRBV9; j_call: TRBJ2-7; d_call: TRBD2; clone_size: once; cdr3_aa: CASSVGAGVDEQYF; cdr3_nt: TGTGCCAGCAGCGTAGGAGCGGGAGTGGACGAGCAGTACTTC
v_call: TRBV6-6; j_call: TRBJ2-6; d_call: .; clone_size: few; cdr3_aa: CASSPSFPSSGANVLTF; cdr3_nt: TGTGCCAGCAGTCCCTCGTTTCCCAGCTCTGGGGCCAACGTCCTGACTTTC
v_call: TRBV7-2; j_call: TRBJ2-3; d_call: .; clone_size: .; cdr3_aa: CASSGTQGDTQYF; cdr3_nt: TGTGCCAGCAGCGGTACGCAGGGAGATACGCAGTATTTT
v_call: TRBV11-3; j_call: TRBJ2-3; d_call: TRBD2; clone_size: .; cdr3_aa: CASSLGVAGGADTQYF; cdr3_nt: TGTGCCAGCAGCTTAGGGGTAGCGGGAGGCGCAGATACGCAGTATTTT
v_call: TRBV19; j_call: TRBJ2-7; d_call: .; clone_size: .; cdr3_aa: CASSLSPGSSYEQYF; cdr3_nt: TGTGCCAGTAGCCTTTCGCCAGGAAGCTCCTACGAGCAGTACTTC
v_call: TRBV19; j_call: TRBJ2-2; d_call: TRBD2; clone_size: .; cdr3_aa: CASSIRSTSGRAGTGELFF; cdr3_nt: TGTGCCAGTAGTATCCGGTCGACTAGCGGGAGGGCAGGGACCGGGGAGCTGTTTTTT
v_call: TRBV18; j_call: TRBJ2-7; d_call: TRBD1; clone_size: .; cdr3_aa: CASSPDRANEQYF; cdr3_nt: TGTGCCAGCTCACCCGACAGGGCGAATGAGCAGTACTTC
v_call: TRBV6-5; j_call: TRBJ2-5; d_call: TRBD1; clone_size: .; cdr3_aa: CASKYRGQETQYF; cdr3_nt: TGTGCCAGCAAGTACAGGGGCCAAGAGACCCAGTACTTC
v_call: TRBV28; j_call: TRBJ2-2; d_call: TRBD2; clone_size: .; cdr3_aa: CASSLSREGAGELFF; cdr3_nt: TGTGCCAGCAGTTTATCGCGGGAGGGGGCCGGGGAGCTGTTTTTT
v_call: TRBV6-4; j_call: TRBJ2-1; d_call: TRBD1; clone_size: .; cdr3_aa: CASSEQGQGGNEQFF; cdr3_nt: TGTGCCAGCAGTGAGCAGGGACAGGGCGGCAATGAGCAGTTCTTC
v_call: TRBV9; j_call: TRBJ1-5; d_call: TRBD1; clone_size: .; cdr3_aa: CASSAGQGIQPQHF; cdr3_nt: TGTGCCAGCAGCGCCGGACAGGGAATTCAGCCCCAGCATTTT
v_call: TRBV6-2/TRBV6-3; j_call: TRBJ1-1; d_call: TRBD1; clone_size: .; cdr3_aa: CASSQSDRGVSFF; cdr3_nt: TGTGCCAGCAGTCAAAGCGACAGGGGTGTATCTTTCTTT
v_call: TRBV30; j_call: TRBJ1-6; d_call: TRBD1; clone_size: .; cdr3_aa: CAWSSRTGNSPLHF; cdr3_nt: TGTGCCTGGAGTTCCCGGACAGGGAATTCACCCCTCCACTTT
v_call: TRBV11-2; j_call: TRBJ1-3; d_call: TRBD1; clone_size: .; cdr3_aa: CASSTRTGRLLNTIYF; cdr3_nt: TGTGCCAGCAGCACCCGGACAGGGCGATTATTAAACACCATATATTTT
v_call: TRBV2; j_call: TRBJ2-1; d_call: .; clone_size: once; cdr3_aa: CATRLTDEQFF; cdr3_nt: TGTGCCACCCGATTAACGGATGAGCAGTTCTTC
v_call: TRBV5-5; j_call: TRBJ1-2; d_call: TRBD1; clone_size: .; cdr3_aa: CASSAGRDRTYGYTF; cdr3_nt: TGTGCCAGCAGCGCTGGACGGGACAGAACCTATGGCTACACCTTC
v_call: TRBV13; j_call: TRBJ1-4; d_call: .; clone_size: .; cdr3_aa: CASSVRSEDEKLFF; cdr3_nt: TGTGCCAGCAGCGTTCGGTCAGAGGATGAAAAACTGTTTTTT
v_call: TRBV18; j_call: TRBJ1-5; d_call: .; clone_size: .; cdr3_aa: CASSPDSAGDQPQHF; cdr3_nt: TGTGCCAGCTCACCAGACTCAGCGGGGGATCAGCCCCAGCATTTT
v_call: TRBV9; j_call: TRBJ2-1; d_call: .; clone_size: once; cdr3_aa: CASSVAEGFYNEQFF; cdr3_nt: TGTGCCAGCAGCGTAGCTGAGGGTTTCTACAATGAGCAGTTCTTC
v_call: TRBV24-1; j_call: TRBJ2-1; d_call: .; clone_size: .; cdr3_aa: CATSSTSSYNEQFF; cdr3_nt: TGTGCCACCAGTTCAACGAGCTCCTACAATGAGCAGTTCTTC
v_call: TRBV7-3; j_call: TRBJ2-3; d_call: .; clone_size: .; cdr3_aa: CASSLTNTDTQYF; cdr3_nt: TGTGCCAGCAGCTTGACTAACACAGATACGCAGTATTTT
v_call: TRBV5-4; j_call: TRBJ2-7; d_call: .; clone_size: .; cdr3_aa: CASSSGFETPYEQYF; cdr3_nt: TGTGCCAGCAGCTCAGGGTTTGAGACCCCCTACGAGCAGTACTTC
v_call: TRBV11-2; j_call: TRBJ1-5; d_call: TRBD1; clone_size: .; cdr3_aa: CASSPGQGKGQPQHF; cdr3_nt: TGTGCCAGCAGCCCCGGACAGGGAAAGGGTCAGCCCCAGCATTTT
v_call: TRBV27; j_call: TRBJ1-6; d_call: TRBD1; clone_size: .; cdr3_aa: CASSSPDRAGTPLHF; cdr3_nt: TGTGCCAGCAGCTCCCCCGACAGGGCAGGGACACCCCTCCACTTT
v_call: TRBV19; j_call: TRBJ1-3; d_call: .; clone_size: once; cdr3_aa: CASSGTSLVSSGNTIYF; cdr3_nt: TGTGCCAGTAGTGGGACATCCCTAGTGAGCTCTGGAAACACCATATATTTT
v_call: TRBV4-1; j_call: TRBJ2-1; d_call: .; clone_size: .; cdr3_aa: CASSQDSSYNEQFF; cdr3_nt: TGCGCCAGCAGCCAAGATAGTAGCTACAATGAGCAGTTCTTC
v_call: TRBV7-9; j_call: TRBJ1-5; d_call: TRBD1; clone_size: once; cdr3_aa: CASSLDGTVGQPQHF; cdr3_nt: TGTGCCAGCAGCTTAGATGGGACAGTGGGTCAGCCCCAGCATTTT
v_call: TRBV6-1; j_call: TRBJ2-5; d_call: TRBD2; clone_size: .; cdr3_aa: CASSESAGGTGETQYF; cdr3_nt: TGTGCCAGCAGTGAATCGGCGGGAGGAACTGGAGAGACCCAGTACTTC